One and the same sample provided the 30 T cell receptor beta chains below, sequenced in a study of identical twins (TCRdb year 2016). Libraries came from 5' RACE. The sequencer was an Illumina HiSeq 2000. TCRdb applied fastp at Q25 and MiXCR to the public reads, then kept only in-frame beta chains. Every entry covers one CDR3 protein and lists the most common genes and DNA from its rows. Counted in this sample were approximately 600,000 distinct CDR3 sequences; more than 9% of them appeared once. Jointly, the top ten make up roughly 3% of the sample. These sequences were also reported in another study, on yellow fever vaccine responses in identical twins.

Sequenced input: PBMCs. The receptors were gathered from a woman aged 18-29 years in good health.

This clonotype was seen at least ten times. At one boundary the junction diverges from the germline segment, which might be a read error. The gene calls are TRBV5-1 and TRBJ2-5, with D maybe TRBD1 (6 bases). CDR3 length equals 11 residues. The germline V gene has CDR1 SGHRS and CDR2 YFSETQ. CDR3 bases: TGTGCCAGCAGGGGAGAAGAGACCCAGTACTTC. This encodes CASRGEETQYF.

This clonotype came up a few times. This chain connects TRBV19 to TRBJ2-1; D gene unclear. CDR3 size: 13 residues. Germline CDR1 reads LNHDA; CDR2 reads SQIVND (reference sequence). V was shortened by 9 bases and J by 5 bases, with 14 bases between the two germline ends. The CDR3, as DNA: TGTGCCAGCAATAGACCTGCCGACAATGAGCAGTTCTTC. Translating gives CASNRPADNEQFF.

This clonotype was observed a few times. The chain is built from TRBV9 and TRBJ1-1; no definite D call. The V end lost 3 bases, the J end lost 2 bases, and 11 bases lay between the germline ends. CDR1 is SGDLS, CDR2 YYNGEE, per germline. This CDR3 is built from 14 residues. The CDR3 region has the DNA TGTGCCAGCAGCGGAGGGTACACTAACACTGAAGCTTTCTTT. Its translation is CASSGGYTNTEAFF.

The sample holds a few counts of this clonotype. The chain links TRBV6-2 or TRBV6-3 to TRBJ2-7; D might be TRBD1 (6 bases). The CDR3 loop spans 14 amino acids. Trimming cost V 3 bases and J 4 bases, with 13 bases left between them. CDR1 MNHEY and CDR2 SVGEGT come from the germline V gene. CDR3 sequence reads: CASSYRTEPYEQYF. Written as DNA, the CDR3 is TGTGCCAGCAGTTATAGGACAGAACCTTACGAGCAGTACTTC.

The chain combines TRBV7-3 with TRBJ2-7; D not certain. CDR3 size: 15 residues. Germline CDR1 is SGHTA and CDR2 is FQGTGA. V lost 0 bases and J lost 3, with 12 bases in between. The CDR3 region has the DNA TGTGCCAGCAGCTTAACTTTAGTACCCTTCTACGAGCAGTACTTC. Protein sequence: CASSLTLVPFYEQYF.

The V call is TRBV28, the J call TRBJ2-1; perhaps TRBD1 as D (5 bases). Deletions cut 3 bases from V and 7 bases from J, with 13 bases between. Germline V gene lookup returns CDR1 MDHEN and CDR2 SYDVKM. This CDR3 region has 14 residues. This CDR3 reads CASSFRVLGNEQFF. CDR3 sequence (DNA): TGTGCCAGCAGTTTCAGGGTATTGGGAAATGAGCAGTTCTTC.

To note about this clonotype: A much larger clone differs by one base, so this may be a read error. The CDR3 protein is CASSYSPGRFHYTTDTQYF. CDR3 coding DNA: TGTGCCAGCAGTTACTCGCCTGGGCGGTTCCACTACACCACAGATACGCAGTATTTT. This chain joins TRBV6-5 and TRBJ2-3; no definite D call. V was cut by 0 bases and J by 2 bases, with 21 bases left in between. CDR1 is MNHEY and CDR2 is SVGAGI in the germline V gene. The CDR3 contains 19 residues.

The chain links TRBV27 to TRBJ1-1, with 10 bases lining up with TRBD1. CDR1 MNHEY and CDR2 SMNVEV come from the germline V gene (reference sequence). This CDR3 region has 17 residues. V shed 2 bases, J shed 5 bases, and the junction held 11 bases outside the gene matches. The CDR3 DNA follows: TGTGCCAGCAGTTTAGTTGGGACAGGGGTGTTTGTAACTGAAGCTTTCTTT. Amino acids: CASSLVGTGVFVTEAFF.

This clonotype was seen a handful of times. The V and J genes are TRBV20-1 and TRBJ2-3; D perhaps matches TRBD1 (5 bases). CDR3 length: 15 residues. Trimming took 5 bases from V and 0 from J, leaving 15 bases between them. The germline V gene has CDR1 DFQATT and CDR2 SNEGSKA (reference sequence). The CDR3 DNA follows: TGCAGTGCTCTTATATCAGGGAAAAGCACAGATACGCAGTATTTT. This codes for CSALISGKSTDTQYF.

The chain uses TRBV21-1 and TRBJ2-7; the table's D call, TRBD2, was not checked against the DNA. TRBV21-1 is recorded as a pseudogene. The CDR3 covers 19 residues. The CDR3 region is CASSEPSGSSVYCSYEQYF. In DNA form, the CDR3 reads TGTGCCAGCAGCGAACCTAGCGGGAGCTCCGTGTACTGCTCCTACGAGCAGTACTTC.

Ten or more counts support this clonotype. The chain couples TRBV4-3 to TRBJ2-7, with TRBD1 matching 8 bases. V dropped 2 bases and J dropped 0; count of bases not matched to a gene: 27. This CDR3 has 23 residues. CDR1 is LGHNA, CDR2 YSLEER, per germline. This CDR3 is CASSQLRLDRALSYLSSSYEQYF. CDR3 DNA: TGCGCCAGCAGCCAACTGAGGTTGGACAGGGCACTCTCCTACCTTTCGAGCTCCTACGAGCAGTACTTC.

This clonotype was counted only a few times. The chain combines TRBV29-1 with TRBJ2-2; 7 positions agree with TRBD1. V trimming: 6 bases; J trimming: 6 bases; junction bases outside the gene matches: 7. The CDR3 has 13 residues. Germline assignment: CDR1 SQVTM and CDR2 ANQGSEA. The DNA of the CDR3 is TGCAGCGTGGTGACAGGGCGAGCCGGGGAGCTGTTTTTT. Protein sequence: CSVVTGRAGELFF.

This clonotype was detected a few times. This chain uses TRBV18 with TRBJ1-1; D is possibly TRBD1 (6 bases). The V gene lost 0 bases and the J gene lost 4 bases, with 12 bases spanning the gap. Germline V gene sequence: CDR1 KGHSH, CDR2 LQKENI. This CDR3 is 15 amino acids long. In DNA form, the CDR3 reads TGTGCCAGCTCACCACCGCTCGGGGGGCCCACTGAAGCTTTCTTT. It is translated as CASSPPLGGPTEAFF.

This chain links TRBV2 with TRBJ2-7, with a weak D call TRBD1 (6 bases). The CDR3 covers 15 residues. The V end was cut by 3 bases, the J end by 3 bases, with 15 bases between. The V gene's germline CDR1 is SNHLY and CDR2 FYNNEI. The CDR3 region has the DNA TGTGCCAGCAGTGATGCCCAGGGGTCTTTCTACGAGCAGTACTTC. Translation gives CASSDAQGSFYEQYF.

This clonotype was detected ten times or more. The rearrangement joins TRBV2 to TRBJ1-4; 7 bases are a match to TRBD1. V trimming: 5 bases; J trimming: 7 bases; junction bases outside the gene matches: 4. This CDR3 region has 13 residues. The V gene's germline CDR1 is SNHLY and CDR2 FYNNEI. The CDR3 DNA sequence: TGTGCCAGCAGTCGTGACAGGGTTGAAAAACTGTTTTTT. Amino acids: CASSRDRVEKLFF.

With respect to this clonotype: The junction departs from the called germline gene at one end, perhaps through a read error. The chain carries TRBV12-3 or TRBV12-4 and TRBJ2-2; D is perhaps TRBD2 (5 bases). This CDR3 comprises 18 residues. The CDR3 region has the DNA TGTACCAGCAGTTTATTAGACGGAGGACGGGCGGTGGCCGGGGAGCTGTTTTTT. Residues: CTSSLLDGGRAVAGELFF.

This clonotype was seen at least ten times. This chain connects TRBV3-1 to TRBJ1-5; D may be TRBD1 (5 bases). The CDR3 is 15 residues long. With 2 bases removed from V and 4 bases from J, the gap between germline ends came to 12 bases. CDR1 is LGHDT, CDR2 YNNKEL, per germline (reference sequence). CDR3 coding DNA: TGTGCCAGCAGCCAATCAGGGAGAGGTAATCAGCCCCAGCATTTT. Its translation is CASSQSGRGNQPQHF.

There are many counts of this clonotype. The chain carries TRBV29-1 and TRBJ2-7; 10 positions agree with TRBD1. Germline trimming cut 3 bases from V and 6 bases from J; bases unmatched to any gene: 8. This CDR3 contains 14 residues. Germline V gives CDR1 SQVTM, CDR2 ANQGSEA. CDR3 protein: CSVEKGTGVREQYF. CDR3 in DNA: TGCAGCGTTGAGAAAGGGACAGGGGTTCGCGAGCAGTACTTC.

This chain uses TRBV4-3 with TRBJ2-5; D possibly uses TRBD1 or TRBD2 (5 bases each). The length of the CDR3 is 17 residues. CDR1 is LGHNA and CDR2 is YSLEER in the germline V gene. V lost 0 bases and J lost 4, with 18 bases in between. The CDR3, as DNA: TGCGCCAGCAGCCAAGATTTCCGCGTGTCTGGGGGAGAGACCCAGTACTTC. It yields the protein CASSQDFRVSGGETQYF.

This clonotype has more than one count but fewer than ten. This chain's CDR3 is CASSLLATTEAFF. Written as DNA, the CDR3 is TGTGCCAGCAGCTTACTTGCGACAACTGAAGCTTTCTTT. J is TRBJ1-1 and V is TRBV7-3; no firm D call. The germline V and J ends were trimmed by 2 bases and 5 bases, with 9 bases remaining between them. The CDR3 consists of 13 residues. CDR1 is SGHTA, CDR2 FQGTGA, per germline.

The chain has TRBV6-2 or TRBV6-3 and TRBJ2-7; 8 nucleotides agree with TRBD1. The V gene's germline CDR1 is MNHEY and CDR2 SVGEGT. The CDR3 runs 14 residues. With V trimmed by 5 bases and J by 7 bases, 10 bases remained unmatched. Here the CDR3 reads CASSITRGLGEQYF. The CDR3 DNA reads as TGTGCCAGCAGTATAACCAGGGGGCTTGGTGAGCAGTACTTC.

The chain has TRBV15 and TRBJ2-1; D uncertain. V lost 1 base and J lost 6, with 1 base in between. The CDR3 consists of 11 residues. Germline-derived CDR1 and CDR2 are LNHNV and YYDKDF (reference sequence). CDR3 in DNA: TGTGCCACCAGCAGAGTCAATGAGCAGTTCTTC. Protein sequence: CATSRVNEQFF.

This clonotype has only a few counts. The chain recombines TRBV28 with TRBJ2-5; D may be TRBD1 (5 bases). Between the trimmed V and J ends, which lost 5 bases and 1 base, there was a span of 8 bases. CDR3 length: 13 amino acids. Germline CDR1 MDHEN, CDR2 SYDVKM. The CDR3 region has the DNA TGTGCCAGCAGTCCGGACATCCAAGAGACCCAGTACTTC. This translates into CASSPDIQETQYF.

The table lists this clonotype with a few counts. The chain employs TRBV7-8 and TRBJ2-2, with no clear D. V was pared by 2 bases and J by 5 bases, with 9 bases between. CDR3 length: 14 residues. The germline V gene has CDR1 SGHVS and CDR2 FQNEAQ. CDR3 bases: TGTGCCAGCAGCTTAAGAGGTGGGACCGGGGAGCTGTTTTTT. It is translated as CASSLRGGTGELFF. Looking up the rest from reference TRBV7-8 and TRBJ2-2 gives the full variable domain: GAGVSQSPRYKVAKRGQDVALRCDPISGHVSLFWYQQALGQGPEFLTYFQNEAQLDKSGLPSDRFFAERPEGSVSTLKIQRTQQEDSAVYLCASSLRGGTGELFFGEGSRLTVL.

This clonotype was counted a few times. The chain combines TRBV19 with TRBJ1-1; D is possibly TRBD1 (5 bases). The CDR3 spans 14 residues. Trimming took off 1 base at V and 4 bases at J, with 10 bases between the two ends. CDR1 and CDR2 (germline): LNHDA, SQIVND (reference sequence). The CDR3: CASSIGRGGTEAFF. DNA of the CDR3: TGTGCCAGTAGTATAGGTAGGGGAGGCACTGAAGCTTTCTTT.

This clonotype was seen more than once but under ten times. The CDR3 bases are TGTGCCAGCAGCACCAAGGGTTTGGGACTAGTCTACGAGCAGTACTTC. Amino acids: CASSTKGLGLVYEQYF. The chain carries TRBV7-2 and TRBJ2-7; 8 bases agree with TRBD2. Germline lookup yields CDR1 SGHTA and CDR2 FQGNSA. The CDR3 length is 16 residues. With 5 bases clipped from V and 3 bases from J, the junction kept 12 bases outside the gene matches.

This clonotype has a handful of counts. The V call is TRBV4-1, the J call TRBJ2-3, with 8 bases fitting TRBD2. V was clipped by 0 bases and J by 0 bases; unmatched bases: 5. CDR3 length equals 17 residues. Germline values: CDR1 MGHRA, CDR2 YSYEKL. CDR3 bases: TGCGCCAGCAGCCAAGATCAGGCTAGCGGGAGCACAGATACGCAGTATTTT. Translating it yields CASSQDQASGSTDTQYF.

This clonotype has a count of ten or more. The CDR3 sequence is CASSQDRTGSGDTQYF. CDR3 DNA: TGCGCCAGCAGCCAAGATCGTACCGGGAGTGGAGATACGCAGTATTTT. The chain couples TRBV4-3 to TRBJ2-3; D is possibly TRBD2 (6 bases). Per the germline V gene, CDR1 is LGHNA and CDR2 is YSLEER. Between the trimmed V and J ends, which lost 0 bases and 5 bases, there was a span of 15 bases. This CDR3 is 16 amino acids long.

There are a few counts of this clonotype. This chain links TRBV19 with TRBJ2-2; a weak D match, TRBD2 (5 bases). The CDR3 has 13 residues. V lost 4 bases and J lost 7, with 10 bases in between. Germline CDR1 reads LNHDA; CDR2 reads SQIVND (reference sequence). In DNA form, the CDR3 reads TGTGCCAGTAGTACCACTAGTTTCGGGGAGCTGTTTTTT. It translates to CASSTTSFGELFF.

The V call is TRBV11-2, the J call TRBJ2-7; the D gene is possibly TRBD2 (6 bases). CDR1 SGHAT and CDR2 FQNNGV come from the germline V gene. The CDR3 consists of 13 residues. Trimming removed 2 bases at V and 6 bases at J, with 11 bases between. The CDR3 DNA reads as TGTGCCAGCAGCTTACGGAGGGAACTCGAGCAGTACTTC. Translating it yields CASSLRRELEQYF.